This entry lists 30 T cell receptor beta chains sequenced from one sample in a study of blood T cell repertoires in COVID-19. Using immunoSEQ multiplex PCR, the repertoire was profiled, and TCRdb retains in-frame clones only, with some absent. The sample carries 100,000 to 150,000 clones, 87% recorded once. Sequencing was carried out using peripheral blood. The receptors were gathered from a man aged 50-59 years with active COVID-19.

The gene calls are TRBV11-1 and TRBJ2-1; 7 bases line up with TRBD2. This CDR3 contains 16 residues. Per germline, CDR1 SGHAT and CDR2 FQDESV (reference sequence). V lost 4 bases and J lost 0; bases outside the gene matches: 6. CDR3 region: CASSSHLAVSYNEQFF. The CDR3 DNA is TGTGCCAGCAGCTCCCATCTAGCGGTCTCCTACAATGAGCAGTTCTTC.

This clone was recorded once. The chain joins TRBV10-1 to TRBJ2-1, with 7 bases fitting TRBD2. The V and J ends lost 8 bases and 9 bases, in that order; junction bases with no gene match: 7. The CDR3 extends over 12 amino acids. Germline values: CDR1 WNHNN, CDR2 SYGVQD (reference sequence). For the CDR3, the DNA is TGCGCCAGCGCCCGGACTAGAGGTGAGCAGTTCTTC. It codes for CASARTRGEQFF.

The table lists this clone with a few counts. The chain couples TRBV7-8 to TRBJ2-2, with a tentative D call TRBD1 (7 bases). Germline V gene data show CDR1 as SGHVS and CDR2 as FQNEAQ. V lost 5 bases to trimming and J lost 6 bases, with 19 bases between them. The CDR3 extends over 16 amino acids. The CDR3 coding sequence is TGTGCCAGCAGCACGCGGGACAGACCCGGGGCCGGGGAGCTGTTTTTT. It is translated as CASSTRDRPGAGELFF.

As for this clone: This CDR3 is also generated by other DNA sequences in the sample. This chain links TRBV7-9 with TRBJ2-1; the D gene is possibly TRBD2 (6 bases). The germline gives CDR1 SEHNR, CDR2 FQNEAQ (reference sequence). The CDR3 sequence is 15 residues long. Trimming stripped 3 bases from V and 0 bases from J, with 9 bases between. CDR3 protein: CASSFSGGSYNEQFF. The CDR3 DNA reads TGTGCCAGCAGCTTTAGCGGTGGCTCCTACAATGAGCAGTTCTTC.

CDR3 sequence (DNA): TGTGCTAGTGGTTTGGTGCTGGTCCGGGGTTATGGCTACACCTTC. Its translation: CASGLVLVRGYGYTF. The rearrangement links TRBV12-5 to TRBJ1-2, with unresolved D. The length of the CDR3 is 15 residues. Trimming pared 0 bases from V and 5 bases from J, leaving 13 bases between. Germline CDR1 LGHNT, CDR2 FRNRAP.

The chain combines TRBV12-3 or TRBV12-4 with TRBJ1-3, with D perhaps TRBD1 (6 bases). The CDR3 consists of 13 residues. V was clipped by 3 bases and J by 8 bases, with 11 bases between them. The CDR3 is CASSFNRADTIYF. In DNA form, the CDR3 reads TGTGCCAGCAGTTTTAACAGGGCGGACACCATATATTTT.

V usage is TRBV6-5 and J usage is TRBJ1-2; 9 bases agree with TRBD1. This CDR3 contains 15 residues. V shed 5 bases and J 9 bases; nucleotides not matched to a gene: 13. Germline-derived CDR1 and CDR2 are MNHEY and SVGAGI. The CDR3 nucleotides read TGTGCCAGCAGTAGAAACCCCGGGACAGGGAGAAGCTACACCTTC. Protein: CASSRNPGTGRSYTF.

The chain joins TRBV25-1 to TRBJ2-1, with 8 bases matching TRBD2. The length of the CDR3 is 15 residues. Trimming took 2 bases from V and 2 from J; bases not matched to a gene: 2. The germline CDR1 and CDR2 sequences are MGHDK and SYGVNS. CDR3 sequence reads: CASSEMTSAYNEQFF. For the CDR3, the DNA is TGTGCCAGCAGTGAAATGACTAGCGCCTACAATGAGCAGTTCTTC.

J is TRBJ1-3 and V is TRBV3-1 (or the pseudogene TRBV3-2); D uncertain. Germline V gives CDR1 LGHDT, CDR2 YNNKEL (reference sequence). This CDR3 is 14 amino acids long. Trimming cost V 4 bases and J 0 bases, with 7 bases left between them. The CDR3 is CASSRYSSGNTIYF. The CDR3 region has the DNA TGTGCCAGCAGCCGGTACAGCTCTGGAAACACCATATATTTT.

This chain links TRBV11-2 with TRBJ1-4; D not certain. The germline V gene has CDR1 SGHAT and CDR2 FQNNGV. The CDR3 spans 16 residues. The ends were cut back, 7 bases at V and 0 bases at J, with 15 bases in the middle. CDR3 in amino acids: CASTEGLSATNEKLFF. The CDR3 DNA is TGTGCCAGCACAGAGGGTTTGTCTGCAACTAATGAAAAACTGTTTTTT.

This chain links TRBV5-4 with TRBJ2-1; a possible D gene is TRBD2 (6 bases). Trimming removed 2 bases at V and 7 bases at J, with 13 bases between. Germline V gene lookup returns CDR1 SGHNT and CDR2 YYREEE (reference sequence). The CDR3 length is 14 residues. The CDR3 DNA is TGTGCCAGCAGCTTTACCGCAGGGAGGAATGAGCAGTTCTTC. Translation gives CASSFTAGRNEQFF.

The genes are TRBV12-5 and TRBJ2-1; D unclear. This CDR3 is 12 amino acids long. Trimming shortened V by 4 bases and J by 9 bases, and 10 bases separated the two germline ends. Germline-derived CDR1 and CDR2 are LGHNT and FRNRAP. CDR3 protein: CASGSDFGEQFF. The DNA for the CDR3 is TGTGCTAGTGGTTCCGACTTCGGTGAGCAGTTCTTC.

The rearrangement links TRBV6-1 to TRBJ2-3; 7 bases align to TRBD2. Germline V gene sequence: CDR1 MNHNS, CDR2 SASEGT. The CDR3 runs to 14 residues. V lost 3 bases, J lost 6 bases, and 6 bases stayed unmatched. The CDR3 here is CASSEGRGKDTQYF. CDR3 DNA sequence: TGTGCCAGCAGTGAGGGGCGGGGGAAGGATACGCAGTATTTT.

The genes are TRBV19 and TRBJ2-7; maybe TRBD2 (6 bases). The V gene's germline CDR1 is LNHDA and CDR2 SQIVND (reference sequence). The CDR3 sequence is 13 residues long. The germline V and J ends were trimmed by 6 bases and 3 bases, with 12 bases remaining between them. CDR3 sequence reads: CASRVAGRYEQYF. The DNA of the CDR3 is TGTGCCAGTAGGGTGGCGGGGCGCTACGAGCAGTACTTC.

DNA of the CDR3: TGTGCCAGCAGTACAACAGGGGGACGGGGAAACACCATATATTTT. It codes for CASSTTGGRGNTIYF. The J gene is TRBJ1-3, the V gene TRBV6-5; 8 nucleotides agree with TRBD1. J lost 4 bases, V lost 5 bases, and 7 bases had no gene match. There are 15 residues in the CDR3. In germline, CDR1 is MNHEY, CDR2 SVGAGI.

V and J are TRBV29-1 and TRBJ1-5; a possible D gene is TRBD1 (5 bases). CDR1 is SQVTM and CDR2 is ANQGSEA in the germline V gene. V gave up 8 bases and J gave up 4 bases, with 39 bases separating them. This CDR3 has 21 amino acids. For the CDR3, the DNA is TGCAGCATTCCCCTTCCCCCATCGAGCTTCAGGACACCAATCTTTAATCAGCCCCAGCATTTT. It encodes CSIPLPPSSFRTPIFNQPQHF.

The chain employs TRBV28 and TRBJ1-3; D is unresolved. Germline V gives CDR1 MDHEN, CDR2 SYDVKM. This CDR3 region has 14 residues. Between the trimmed V and J ends, which lost 3 bases and 2 bases, there was a span of 8 bases. The CDR3 DNA reads TGTGCCAGCAGTTTTACGGGTACTGGAAACACCATATATTTT. It encodes CASSFTGTGNTIYF.

This clone has just a few counts. J is TRBJ2-5 and V is TRBV7-2; 12 nucleotides line up with TRBD2. The CDR3 spans 18 residues. CDR1 SGHTA and CDR2 FQGNSA come from the germline V gene. The junction had 10 bases not matched to a gene; V was cut back by 1 base and J by 4 bases. CDR3 amino acids: CASSLVGRLAGGRETQYF. The CDR3 nucleotides read TGTGCCAGCAGCTTAGTAGGGAGGCTAGCGGGGGGGCGAGAGACCCAGTACTTC.

The chain employs TRBV13 and TRBJ2-5; TRBD1 matches at 9 bases. Germline V gene lookup returns CDR1 PRHDT and CDR2 FYEKMQ (reference sequence). V shed 5 bases and J 5 bases; nucleotides not matched to a gene: 9. This CDR3 contains 15 residues. The CDR3 reads CASSIRDRVLETQYF. Written as DNA, the CDR3 is TGTGCCAGCAGCATCCGGGACAGGGTGTTGGAGACCCAGTACTTC. Full variable domain (rest looked up from reference TRBV13 and TRBJ2-5): AAGVIQSPRHLIKEKRETATLKCYPIPRHDTVYWYQQGPGQDPQFLISFYEKMQSDKGSIPDRFSAQQFSDYHSELNMSSLELGDSALYFCASSIRDRVLETQYFGPGTRLLVL.

The V gene is TRBV12-3 or TRBV12-4, the J gene TRBJ1-1, with D maybe TRBD1 (6 bases). This CDR3 is 13 amino acids long. V was cut by 6 bases and J by 3 bases, with 11 bases left in between. CDR3 in DNA: TGTGCCAGCAGATTGGGACAATACACTGAAGCTTTCTTT. Residues: CASRLGQYTEAFF.

The chain has TRBV9 and TRBJ2-7, with 12 bases identical to TRBD2. The junction had 5 bases not matched to a gene; V was cut back by 4 bases and J by 0 bases. Germline V lookup: CDR1 SGDLS, CDR2 YYNGEE. The length of the CDR3 is 16 residues. CDR3 coding DNA: TGTGCCAGCAGCCCCAGACTAGCGGGGGCCTCCTACGAGCAGTACTTC. This gives the protein CASSPRLAGASYEQYF.

This chain uses TRBV6-5 with TRBJ1-2; D uncertain. Trimming pared 7 bases from V and 3 bases from J, leaving 12 bases between. The CDR3 contains 13 residues. The V gene's germline CDR1 is MNHEY and CDR2 SVGAGI. This CDR3 is CASIGDLDYGYTF. CDR3 bases: TGTGCCAGCATCGGGGATTTGGACTATGGCTACACCTTC.

The chain uses TRBV6-1 and TRBJ2-2; no clear D. Trimming took 1 base from V and 3 from J, leaving 12 bases between them. Per germline, CDR1 MNHNS and CDR2 SASEGT. The CDR3 spans 16 residues. The DNA of the CDR3 is TGTGCCAGCAGTGAAGTAACGTTTAGTTACACCGGGGAGCTGTTTTTT. This translates into CASSEVTFSYTGELFF.

The V gene is TRBV6-5, the J gene TRBJ1-2, with D unclear. The V end was cut by 2 bases, the J end by 5 bases, with 12 bases between. The CDR3 loop spans 14 amino acids. Germline V CDR1 and CDR2: MNHEY, SVGAGI. The CDR3 nucleotides are TGTGCCAGCAGTTACCGGGATAGAGGGTATGGCTACACCTTC. As protein: CASSYRDRGYGYTF.

The chain carries TRBV11-2 and TRBJ1-2, with a possible D match to TRBD1 (5 bases). The germline gives CDR1 SGHAT, CDR2 FQNNGV. V lost 4 bases, J lost 8 bases, and 17 bases lay in between. The CDR3 sequence is 14 residues long. CDR3 in DNA: TGTGCCAGCAGCTCAGGCCTGGAGGAGGGGGGCTACACCTTC. This gives the protein CASSSGLEEGGYTF.

This rearrangement joins TRBV3-1 (or the pseudogene TRBV3-2) to TRBJ2-3; 9 positions match TRBD2. Germline trimming cut 6 bases from V and 5 bases from J; bases unmatched to any gene: 12. Per germline, CDR1 LGHDT and CDR2 YNNKEL (reference sequence). This CDR3 has 16 amino acids. The CDR3 sequence is CASRAKPGLAQDTQYF. For the CDR3, the DNA is TGTGCCAGCAGGGCGAAACCGGGACTAGCACAAGATACGCAGTATTTT.

J is TRBJ2-5 and V is TRBV14, with D perhaps matching TRBD2 (5 bases). The CDR3 loop spans 16 amino acids. Trimming removed 0 bases at V and 4 bases at J, with 15 bases between. Per the germline V gene, CDR1 is SGHDN and CDR2 is FVKESK. The CDR3 protein is CASSQDASGVGETQYF. As DNA, the CDR3 is TGTGCCAGCAGCCAAGACGCCTCCGGGGTAGGAGAGACCCAGTACTTC.

In DNA form, the CDR3 reads TGTGCCAGCAGCTTTAGCGGGGGGGCCGTCTTGACAGATACGCAGTATTTT. Its protein is CASSFSGGAVLTDTQYF. The genes are TRBV11-2 and TRBJ2-3; 11 bases are shared with TRBD2. Trimming took 3 bases from V and 3 from J; bases not matched to a gene: 8. Germline lookup yields CDR1 SGHAT and CDR2 FQNNGV. The CDR3 runs 17 residues.

This sequence joins TRBV12-3 or TRBV12-4 and TRBJ2-1; 7 bases line up with TRBD2. The CDR3 spans 12 residues. V shed 8 bases and J 9 bases; nucleotides not matched to a gene: 7. CDR3 nucleotide sequence: TGTGCCAGCCGGACTAGACGTGGTGAGCAGTTCTTC. Its translation is CASRTRRGEQFF.

The chain uses TRBV6-5 and TRBJ1-2; 9 bases are a match to TRBD1. Per germline, CDR1 MNHEY and CDR2 SVGAGI. There are 14 residues in the CDR3. V lost 6 bases, J lost 2 bases, and 4 bases stayed unmatched. The CDR3 spells CASSQGQGNYGYTF. The CDR3, as DNA: TGTGCCAGCAGCCAGGGACAGGGAAACTATGGCTACACCTTC.